This TCR beta chain was sequenced during a study of monozygotic twins with inflammatory bowel disease (dated by TCRdb to about 2019). Study-level background: In total, about 30 monozygotic twin pairs made up the full study: 19 Danish pairs, all IBD-discordant, plus nine German pairs, of which four were IBD-concordant and five were IBD-discordant. The search for disease-associated traits relied mainly on comparing IBD patients with their genetically identical healthy co-twins within discordant pairs. Each individual had, on average, about 151 000 unique TCRalpha sequences and 181 000 unique TCRbeta sequences available for analysis.

From each donor, a roughly 2.5 ml peripheral blood sample was collected into PAXgene tubes and stored at -80 degrees C. Without T cell sorting, total RNA was isolated from whole blood using the PAXgene blood miRNA kit on an automated QIAcube. Deep TCRalpha and TCRbeta repertoire profiling with unique molecular barcoding was performed on peripheral blood of monozygotic twin pairs concordant or discordant for inflammatory bowel disease. For every twin pair, smoking habits were documented, and each individual was categorised as a current, former or never smoker. What the study reported, not specific to this receptor: The analysis was unable to tell apart different T cell subtypes. Compared with healthy twins, IBD patients had fewer clonotypes in common with other individuals, a difference most pronounced in patients showing signs of disease activity. Background noise and inter-individual variability may have been introduced into the repertoires by the differing immunosuppressive treatments among patients. The results gave no support for a single strong signal or clonotype linked to IBD. Concordant and discordant twins showed no difference in repertoire similarity, possibly because of limited statistical power. A decrease in TCRbeta repertoire diversity, as measured by inverse Simpson index, was observed in IBD patients compared with their healthy co-twins.

The cysteine opens and the phenylalanine closes a CDR3 of 15 amino acids. DNA for this receptor is not on file. CDR1 and CDR2 were assigned from the germline V gene (reference sequence) as GTSNPN and SVGIG. Of note for this clonotype: Its antigen has not been determined.

Library preparation employed 5' RACE. The input for every TCR library was around 3,800 ng of total RNA. For each sample, cDNA synthesis was carried out in eight separate reactions using SMARTScribe reverse transcriptase. During cDNA synthesis, template switching introduced unique molecular identifiers that contained a 6-nucleotide sample barcode. TCRalpha and TCRbeta cDNA was amplified by two nested PCRs of 16 and 9 cycles, with bead purification after each PCR. Before amplification, the cDNA was both treated with uracil DNA-glycosylase and purified with the QIAquick PCR purification kit. The second PCR added Illumina TruSeq-compatible adapters along with sample-specific barcodes. TapeStation and Qubit were used to check library quality and concentration, and roughly 4.8 ng of each library went into the pool. The pooled libraries were sequenced with 2 x 100 bp reads and custom sequencing primers on an Illumina HiSeq2500 single-index Rapid Run. The authors' pipeline ran thus. UMI-based consensus assembly with MiGEC version 1.2.6 was used to correct PCR and sequencing errors. MiXCR version 2.1.1 was used for V(D)J alignment, clonotype assembly and CDR3 extraction. Gene usage, clonotype sharing and MAIT/NKT TCR abundance were normalised by analysing the top 1000, 10 000 and 20 000 clonotypes per sample. After downsampling to 27 000 UMIs, diversity was calculated as the inverse Simpson index using the vegan R package. Paired Mann-Whitney U tests on discordant twin pairs were used, with Benjamini-Hochberg multiple-testing correction. TCRdb reprocessed the reads and assigns one entry to each CDR3 protein sequence, leaving out DNA. It is TCRdb's table, rather than the study itself, that gives the V and J calls and clone size. The table held for this sample gives 310,000 or so distinct CDR3 sequences. The ten largest clones capture around 2% of the sample.

This TCR came from a human donor with ulcerative colitis or Crohn's disease, or a healthy co-twin of an affected twin (not recorded which). The chain couples TRBV30 to TRBJ1-1. Material for sequencing was blood. The CDR3 has the sequence CAWTTGFGANTEAFF.